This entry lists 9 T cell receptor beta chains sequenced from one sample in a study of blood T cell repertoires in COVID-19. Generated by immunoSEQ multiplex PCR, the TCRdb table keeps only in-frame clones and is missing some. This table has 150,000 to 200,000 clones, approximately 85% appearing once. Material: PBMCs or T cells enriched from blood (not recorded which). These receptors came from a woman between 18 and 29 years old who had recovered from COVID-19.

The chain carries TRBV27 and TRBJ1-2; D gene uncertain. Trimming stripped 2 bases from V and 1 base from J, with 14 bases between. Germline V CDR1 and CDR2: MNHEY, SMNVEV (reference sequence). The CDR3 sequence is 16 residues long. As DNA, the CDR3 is TGTGCCAGCAGTTTAGCGGGCGGCAACGTTAACTATGGCTACACCTTC. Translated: CASSLAGGNVNYGYTF.

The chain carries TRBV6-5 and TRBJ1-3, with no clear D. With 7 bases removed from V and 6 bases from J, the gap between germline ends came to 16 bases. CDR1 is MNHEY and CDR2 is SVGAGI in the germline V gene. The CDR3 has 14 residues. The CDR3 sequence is CASTSGYEENTIYF. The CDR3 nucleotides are TGTGCCAGCACTTCTGGATACGAGGAAAACACCATATATTTT.

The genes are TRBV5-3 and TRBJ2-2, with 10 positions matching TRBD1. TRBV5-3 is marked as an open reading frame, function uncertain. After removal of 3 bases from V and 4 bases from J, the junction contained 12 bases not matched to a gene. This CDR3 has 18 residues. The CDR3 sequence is CARSSERQGACGTGELFF. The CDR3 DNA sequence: TGTGCCAGAAGCTCGGAACGACAGGGGGCGTGCGGCACCGGGGAGCTGTTTTTT.

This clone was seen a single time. The CDR3 protein is CASSPATGGEAFF. CDR3 DNA: TGTGCCAGCTCACCCGCGACAGGGGGCGAAGCTTTCTTT. This chain links TRBV18 with TRBJ1-1, with 10 bases aligning to TRBD1. J lost 8 bases, V lost 3 bases, and 3 bases had no gene match. Germline V gene lookup returns CDR1 KGHSH and CDR2 LQKENI. This CDR3 contains 13 residues.

The CDR3: CASSIVPGLGPQHF. The CDR3 DNA follows: TGTGCCAGTAGTATAGTTCCAGGGCTCGGGCCCCAGCATTTT. This chain uses TRBV19 with TRBJ1-5; a weak D match, TRBD1 (5 bases). The CDR3 is 14 residues long. Per germline, CDR1 LNHDA and CDR2 SQIVND (reference sequence). V lost 1 base and J lost 9, with 13 bases in between.

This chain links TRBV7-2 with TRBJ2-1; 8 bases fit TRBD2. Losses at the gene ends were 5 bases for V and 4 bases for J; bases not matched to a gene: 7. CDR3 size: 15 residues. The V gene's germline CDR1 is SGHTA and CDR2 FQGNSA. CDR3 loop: CASSGSGGKYNEQFF. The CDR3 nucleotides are TGTGCCAGCAGCGGGAGCGGGGGAAAATACAATGAGCAGTTCTTC. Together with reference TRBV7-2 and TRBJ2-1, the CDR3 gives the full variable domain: GAGVSQSPSNKVTEKGKDVELRCDPISGHTALYWYRQSLGQGLEFLIYFQGNSAPDKSGLPSDRFSAERTGGSVSTLTIQRTQQEDSAVYLCASSGSGGKYNEQFFGPGTRLTVL.

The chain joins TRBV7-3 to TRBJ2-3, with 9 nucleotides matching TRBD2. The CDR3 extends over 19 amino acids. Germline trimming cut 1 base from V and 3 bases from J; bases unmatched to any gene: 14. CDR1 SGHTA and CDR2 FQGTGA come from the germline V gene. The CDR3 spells CASSLKSAGGGTGTDTQYF. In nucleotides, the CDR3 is TGTGCCAGCAGCTTAAAGAGCGCGGGAGGGGGTACGGGTACAGATACGCAGTATTTT.

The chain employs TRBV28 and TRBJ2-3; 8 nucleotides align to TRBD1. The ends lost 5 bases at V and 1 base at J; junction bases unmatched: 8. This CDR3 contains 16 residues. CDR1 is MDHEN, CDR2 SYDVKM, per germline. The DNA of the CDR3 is TGTGCCAGCAGTCGAGGACAGGGCGGGGGCACAGATACGCAGTATTTT. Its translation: CASSRGQGGGTDTQYF.

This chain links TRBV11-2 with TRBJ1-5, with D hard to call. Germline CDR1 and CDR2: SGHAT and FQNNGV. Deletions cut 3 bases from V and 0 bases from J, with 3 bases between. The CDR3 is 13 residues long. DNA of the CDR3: TGTGCCAGCAGCTTTAATAGCAATCAGCCCCAGCATTTT. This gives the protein CASSFNSNQPQHF.